This TCR beta chain was identified during a study of human T cells and chemical hapten exposure. Study-wide background: Weekly diphenylcyclopropenone doses were given to patients' scalps across the roughly 22-week study. General study points: TCRs above 1 in 1000 frequency stayed constant with DPC sensitization. The presence of alopecia in the donors means their immune response may differ from healthy people's.

TCRdb fed the RACE reads into MiXCR, producing one record per CDR3 protein. The sample lists about 360,000 distinct CDR3 sequences, around 7% seen once, with more than 7% in the top ten. Germline CDR1 is SGHRS and CDR2 is YFSETQ. This CDR3 contains 14 residues. V lost 4 bases and J 0 bases, leaving 10 bases between the germline ends. This sample's time point: patch test 1, 2 weeks after DPC sensitization. The treatment is: therapeutic diphenylcyclopropenone sensitization with weekly scalp DPC. People who gave samples had alopecia, were 18 to 70 years old, and were suitable for DPC. As concerns this clonotype: The antigen is unknown.

The chain employs TRBV5-1 and TRBJ1-1; D is uncertain. The specimen comprised whole blood, sampled in connection with sensitization to the hapten diphenylcyclopropenone (DPC). The sequence came from a woman aged 18 to 35 with alopecia areata. Some clones in this sample may be carry-over from other donors' samples. The CDR3 nucleotides read TGCGCCAGCAGCATGACGTCGATGAACACTGAAGCTTTCTTT. It encodes CASSMTSMNTEAFF.